The 26 T cell receptor beta chains given below trace back to one sample, sequenced in a study of cytomegalovirus exposure and HLA in healthy donors. This PCR relied on a set of 60 Vbeta primers and 13 Jbeta primers. TCRdb's copy holds only in-frame clones and misses some; the assay was immunoSEQ multiplex PCR. The sample contains about 160,000 clones, under 80% of which appear only once. The sequencing input was PBMCs. The receptors come from a young woman in good health and CMV-seronegative.

The chain joins TRBV6-5 to TRBJ2-3, with TRBD2 as a possible D gene (6 bases). CDR1 is MNHEY, CDR2 SVGAGI, per germline. V shed 2 bases and J shed 4 bases, with 13 bases lying between them. The CDR3 consists of 15 residues. The CDR3 coding sequence is TGTGCCAGCAGTTACCTGGAGGGGTTCTCAGATACGCAGTATTTT. Residues: CASSYLEGFSDTQYF.

The rearrangement uses TRBV29-1 and TRBJ1-2; D is ambiguous. V was trimmed by 1 base and J by 8 bases, leaving 11 bases between them. CDR1 SQVTM and CDR2 ANQGSEA come from the germline V gene. The CDR3 extends over 12 amino acids. The CDR3 protein is CSVEGSLGGYTF. For the CDR3, the DNA is TGCAGCGTTGAAGGGTCTTTGGGCGGCTACACCTTC.

This sequence joins TRBV5-1 and TRBJ1-1; tentatively, D is TRBD1 (5 bases). The CDR3 sequence is 13 residues long. Germline assignment: CDR1 SGHRS and CDR2 YFSETQ. Between the trimmed V and J ends, which lost 0 bases and 6 bases, there was a span of 9 bases. As DNA, the CDR3 is TGCGCCAGCAGCTTGGGGCGGGGGGCTGAAGCTTTCTTT. Its translation: CASSLGRGAEAFF.

This chain uses TRBV30 with TRBJ1-2; D ambiguous. This CDR3 region has 12 residues. V lost 2 bases to trimming and J lost 4 bases, with 8 bases between them. CDR1 is GTSNPN and CDR2 is SVGIG in the germline V gene (reference sequence). The CDR3 region has the DNA TGTGCCTGGAGTTTGGGCAGCTATGGCTACACCTTC. Residues: CAWSLGSYGYTF.

The chain combines TRBV19 with TRBJ2-1; 7 bases fit TRBD1. V was pared by 2 bases and J by 2 bases, with 3 bases of the junction left unmatched. The CDR3 is 15 residues long. CDR1 is LNHDA and CDR2 is SQIVND in the germline V gene (reference sequence). The CDR3 spells CASSIKGATYNEQFF. In DNA, the CDR3 is TGTGCCAGTAGTATAAAGGGGGCAACCTACAATGAGCAGTTCTTC.

This clone showed up just a few times. This chain's CDR3 is CASSGGRSSYNEQFF. The CDR3 DNA reads as TGTGCCAGCAGTGGGGGGCGAAGCTCCTACAATGAGCAGTTCTTC. The chain combines TRBV2 with TRBJ2-1, with a possible D match to TRBD1 (6 bases). V was pared by 4 bases and J by 0 bases, with 10 bases between. The CDR3 length is 15 residues. The V gene's germline CDR1 is SNHLY and CDR2 FYNNEI.

The J gene is TRBJ1-5, the V gene TRBV9, with TRBD1 identical over 7 bases. CDR3 length: 14 amino acids. The V gene end was trimmed by 4 bases and the J gene end by 6 bases; junction bases not matched to a gene: 7. Germline V gives CDR1 SGDLS, CDR2 YYNGEE. The CDR3 sequence is CASSPTGDFQPQHF. CDR3 sequence (DNA): TGTGCCAGCAGCCCCACAGGGGATTTTCAGCCCCAGCATTTT.

V usage is TRBV6-5 and J usage is TRBJ2-5; no definite D call. The V end was cut by 5 bases, the J end by 0 bases, with 7 bases between. Germline values: CDR1 MNHEY, CDR2 SVGAGI. The CDR3 totals 13 residues. This chain's CDR3 is CASSPTNQETQYF. The CDR3, as DNA: TGTGCCAGCAGTCCTACCAACCAAGAGACCCAGTACTTC.

The chain links TRBV19 to TRBJ2-3; D remains ambiguous. The V end was cut by 3 bases, the J end by 1 base, with 8 bases between. The germline V gene encodes CDR1 LNHDA and CDR2 SQIVND (reference sequence). The CDR3 runs to 14 residues. CDR3 sequence reads: CASSIRQGTDTQYF. In nucleotides, the CDR3 is TGTGCCAGTAGTATTCGGCAGGGCACAGATACGCAGTATTTT.

The chain recombines TRBV5-4 with TRBJ2-7; 16 bases map to TRBD2. V dropped 0 bases and J dropped 2; count of bases not matched to a gene: 2. Germline lookup yields CDR1 SGHNT and CDR2 YYREEE (reference sequence). The CDR3 covers 17 residues. This CDR3 reads CASSLDGTSGGAYEQYF. The DNA for the CDR3 is TGTGCCAGCAGCTTGGACGGGACTAGCGGGGGGGCCTACGAGCAGTACTTC. Looking up the rest from reference TRBV5-4 and TRBJ2-7 gives the full variable domain: ETGVTQSPTHLIKTRGQQVTLRCSSQSGHNTVSWYQQALGQGPQFIFQYYREEENGRGNFPPRFSGLQFPNYSSELNVNALELDDSALYLCASSLDGTSGGAYEQYFGPGTRLTVT.

The chain recombines TRBV5-1 with TRBJ1-5; D unclear. Trimming shortened V by 4 bases and J by 5 bases, and 13 bases separated the two germline ends. The length of the CDR3 is 14 residues. Germline V gene lookup returns CDR1 SGHRS and CDR2 YFSETQ. This chain's CDR3 is CASSPTGSDQPQHF. The CDR3 DNA is TGCGCCAGCAGCCCGACGGGGTCGGATCAGCCCCAGCATTTT.

In its sample, this clone was seen a few times. The chain links TRBV29-1 to TRBJ2-7; D not certain. CDR3 length: 13 amino acids. With 1 base removed from V and 3 bases from J, the gap between germline ends came to 10 bases. Germline lookup yields CDR1 SQVTM and CDR2 ANQGSEA. The CDR3 sequence is CSVEAPPVYEQYF. In DNA, the CDR3 is TGCAGCGTTGAAGCCCCCCCGGTCTACGAGCAGTACTTC.

The rearrangement joins TRBV19 to TRBJ1-2; TRBD1 agrees at 11 bases. Germline V gene data show CDR1 as LNHDA and CDR2 as SQIVND (reference sequence). V was pared by 11 bases and J by 2 bases, with 7 bases of the junction left unmatched. The CDR3 contains 14 residues. The CDR3 nucleotides read TGTGCCGTCGGACAGGGGGCGATAAACTATGGCTACACCTTC. Amino acid sequence: CAVGQGAINYGYTF.

J is TRBJ2-3 and V is TRBV4-1; TRBD2 is a possible D gene (7 bases). The CDR3 loop spans 16 amino acids. The ends were cut back, 0 bases at V and 5 bases at J, with 15 bases in the middle. Per the germline V gene, CDR1 is MGHRA and CDR2 is YSYEKL. CDR3 loop: CASSQDRAGAVDTQYF. The CDR3, as DNA: TGCGCCAGCAGCCAAGATCGGGCGGGGGCGGTAGATACGCAGTATTTT.

The chain uses TRBV5-5 and TRBJ2-7; the D gene is possibly TRBD2 (6 bases). Per the germline V gene, CDR1 is SGHKS and CDR2 is YYEKEE (reference sequence). The CDR3 contains 14 residues. V was clipped by 2 bases and J by 5 bases, with 14 bases between them. CDR3 region: CASSLEGWGDEQYF. In DNA, the CDR3 is TGTGCCAGCAGCTTAGAGGGCTGGGGGGACGAGCAGTACTTC.

The V call is TRBV27, the J call TRBJ1-1; D gene ambiguous. V was trimmed by 2 bases and J by 0 bases, leaving 13 bases between them. Looked up from germline, CDR1 is MNHEY and CDR2 is SMNVEV (reference sequence). The CDR3 has 16 amino acids. The CDR3 DNA is TGTGCCAGCAGTTTAGTCCCAGACTCGGTGAACACTGAAGCTTTCTTT. This gives the protein CASSLVPDSVNTEAFF.

The CDR3 protein is CASGPPGQAENTEAFF. The CDR3 coding sequence is TGTGCTAGTGGTCCACCGGGACAGGCGGAGAACACTGAAGCTTTCTTT. The rearrangement links TRBV12-5 to TRBJ1-1, with 8 bases matching TRBD1. Germline CDR1 reads LGHNT; CDR2 reads FRNRAP. Unmatched junction bases numbered 9, after V lost 5 bases and J lost 1 base. The CDR3 is 16 amino acids.

The chain joins TRBV30 to TRBJ2-2; D gene uncertain. V lost 2 bases and J lost 6, with 7 bases in between. The CDR3 has 12 amino acids. CDR1 is GTSNPN and CDR2 is SVGIG in the germline V gene (reference sequence). CDR3 coding DNA: TGTGCCTGGAGTCTTAGTTCCGGGGAGCTGTTTTTT. It translates to CAWSLSSGELFF.

A remark on this clone: A junction boundary mismatches the germline segment, possibly from a read error. This chain connects TRBV4-1 to TRBJ1-4; the D gene is possibly TRBD1 (5 bases). In germline, CDR1 is MGHRA, CDR2 YSYEKL. The CDR3 has 16 amino acids. The CDR3, as DNA: TGCGTCAGCAGCCACTTACTCAGGGAAACTAATGAAAAACTGTTTTTT. It specifies CVSSHLLRETNEKLFF.

The V gene is TRBV19, the J gene TRBJ2-1, with TRBD2 identical over 7 bases. J gave up 8 bases and V 4 bases, and 14 bases lay outside the gene matches. This CDR3 region has 16 residues. Germline assignment: CDR1 LNHDA and CDR2 SQIVND (reference sequence). CDR3 loop: CASSKLRGVTWDEQFF. CDR3 coding DNA: TGTGCCAGTAGTAAACTTCGGGGGGTCACGTGGGATGAGCAGTTCTTC.

The V and J genes are TRBV5-1 and TRBJ1-4, with D possibly being TRBD1 (6 bases). Germline-derived CDR1 and CDR2 are SGHRS and YFSETQ. CDR3 length: 14 residues. Between the trimmed V and J ends, which lost 1 base and 6 bases, there was a span of 10 bases. CDR3 sequence: CASSLQGLDEKLFF. CDR3 coding DNA: TGCGCCAGCAGCTTGCAGGGGTTGGATGAAAAACTGTTTTTT. The full variable domain, rest sourced from reference TRBV5-1 and TRBJ1-4, is KAGVTQTPRYLIKTRGQQVTLSCSPISGHRSVSWYQQTPGQGLQFLFEYFSETQRNKGNFPGRFSGRQFSNSRSEMNVSTLELGDSALYLCASSLQGLDEKLFFGSGTQLSVL.

V and J are TRBV29-1 and TRBJ2-7; 8 positions agree with TRBD1. The CDR3 consists of 12 residues. The germline V gene has CDR1 SQVTM and CDR2 ANQGSEA. Trimming at V came to 4 bases and at J to 4 bases, leaving 3 bases not matched to a gene. DNA of the CDR3: TGCAGCGTTGCAGGGGGCGATTACGAGCAGTACTTC. It translates to CSVAGGDYEQYF.

In nucleotides, the CDR3 is TGTGCCAGCAGCCGGAGCCAGGGGAACACTGAAGCTTTCTTT. This translates into CASSRSQGNTEAFF. The chain employs TRBV7-2 and TRBJ1-1; D might be TRBD1 (5 bases). CDR1 and CDR2 (germline): SGHTA, FQGNSA. Trimming cost V 5 bases and J 1 base, with 11 bases left between them. The CDR3 sequence is 14 residues long.

V gene TRBV18 combines with J gene TRBJ1-2; D not resolved. V lost 5 bases to trimming and J lost 3 bases, with 10 bases between them. Germline V gene sequence: CDR1 KGHSH, CDR2 LQKENI. The CDR3 loop spans 13 amino acids. The chain's CDR3 is CASSSGLDYGYTF. CDR3 sequence (DNA): TGTGCCAGCTCATCCGGGTTAGACTATGGCTACACCTTC.

V usage is TRBV7-2 and J usage is TRBJ1-1; D is uncertain. Trimming cost V 5 bases and J 0 bases, with 10 bases left between them. The CDR3 consists of 14 residues. Germline CDR1 SGHTA, CDR2 FQGNSA. CDR3 amino acids: CASSLYGMNTEAFF. In nucleotides, the CDR3 is TGTGCCAGCAGCCTTTATGGCATGAACACTGAAGCTTTCTTT.

This chain's CDR3 is CASLGGLDYNSPLHF. The CDR3 DNA sequence: TGTGCCAGCCTCGGGGGATTGGATTATAATTCACCCCTCCACTTT. The chain links TRBV2 to TRBJ1-6, with TRBD1 as a possible D gene (5 bases). Germline CDR1 and CDR2: SNHLY and FYNNEI. This CDR3 is 15 amino acids long. The germline V and J ends were trimmed by 8 bases and 4 bases, with 15 bases remaining between them.